This entry lists 26 T cell receptor beta chains sequenced from one sample in a study of blood T cell repertoires in COVID-19. TCRdb's table, derived via immunoSEQ multiplex PCR, lists solely in-frame clones and lacks some. The profile shows a few hundred thousand clones, 65% to 90% of them singletons. Specimen: peripheral blood. All receptors derive from a woman aged 70-85 years with COVID-19, enrolled during active disease.

The V gene is TRBV5-1, the J gene TRBJ2-5, with TRBD2 matching 8 bases. This CDR3 is built from 16 residues. Germline V gene data show CDR1 as SGHRS and CDR2 as YFSETQ. V gave up 1 base and J gave up 0 bases; unmatched junction bases: 5. The CDR3, as DNA: TGCGCCAGCAGCTTGATGCCACTAGCGGACCAAGAGACCCAGTACTTC. It codes for CASSLMPLADQETQYF.

The chain links TRBV5-1 to TRBJ1-2; 9 bases are shared with TRBD1. Trimming cost V 0 bases and J 4 bases; bases outside gene matches: 4. Germline CDR1 reads SGHRS; CDR2 reads YFSETQ. The CDR3 sequence is 15 residues long. In DNA, the CDR3 is TGCGCCAGCAGCTTGGGGGACAGGGACTTCTATGGCTACACCTTC. Translated: CASSLGDRDFYGYTF.

This chain uses TRBV28 with TRBJ1-5; D is undetermined. The CDR3 runs to 16 residues. The ends were cut back, 4 bases at V and 0 bases at J, with 13 bases in the middle. Germline V gives CDR1 MDHEN, CDR2 SYDVKM. CDR3 nucleotide sequence: TGTGCCAGCAGTTCCCGCAGCTACTATAGCAATCAGCCCCAGCATTTT. It codes for CASSSRSYYSNQPQHF.

The chain uses TRBV24-1 and TRBJ2-1; 8 positions agree with TRBD1. After removal of 5 bases from V and 8 bases from J, the junction contained 13 bases not matched to a gene. The germline CDR1 and CDR2 sequences are KGHDR and SFDVKD. This CDR3 spans 16 amino acids. The CDR3 spells CATSGQRTGNPHEQFF. DNA for the CDR3: TGTGCCACCAGTGGTCAAAGGACAGGGAATCCTCATGAGCAGTTCTTC.

V is TRBV6-4 and J is TRBJ2-6; 8 bases agree with TRBD2. Germline V lookup: CDR1 MRHNA, CDR2 SNTAGT. The V segment lost 4 bases and the J segment 0 bases; nucleotides outside the gene matches: 11. This CDR3 is built from 19 residues. The CDR3 here is CASSGLGAGALSGANVLTF. CDR3 in DNA: TGTGCCAGCAGTGGTCTTGGAGCGGGGGCCCTCTCTGGGGCCAACGTCCTGACTTTC.

V gene TRBV18 combines with J gene TRBJ2-5; 7 bases line up with TRBD2. This CDR3 has 15 amino acids. V lost 2 bases to trimming and J lost 4 bases; unmatched junction nucleotides: 7. Germline CDR1 KGHSH, CDR2 LQKENI. The CDR3 coding sequence is TGTGCCAGCTCACCAGGTCCGGGGGGTGGAGAGACCCAGTACTTC. The encoded protein is CASSPGPGGGETQYF.

This chain uses TRBV2 with TRBJ2-7; D remains ambiguous. Trimming left V 8 bases short and J 2 bases short, with 10 bases between. CDR3 length equals 12 residues. CDR1 SNHLY and CDR2 FYNNEI come from the germline V gene. In DNA form, the CDR3 reads TGTGCCAGCGGGCAGACCGCCTACGAGCAGTACTTC. It encodes CASGQTAYEQYF.

The CDR3 sequence is CASSETGGLYGYTF. The CDR3 bases are TGTGCCAGCAGCGAGACAGGGGGACTCTATGGCTACACCTTC. The chain combines TRBV21-1 with TRBJ1-2; TRBD1, the D gene given by the table, was not confirmed from the DNA. TRBV21-1 is a pseudogene segment. The length of the CDR3 is 14 residues.

The V gene is TRBV24-1, the J gene TRBJ2-3, with 9 bases aligning to TRBD2. In germline, CDR1 is KGHDR, CDR2 SFDVKD. CDR3 length: 16 residues. Trimming cost V 6 bases and J 2 bases; bases outside gene matches: 8. CDR3 residues: CATSSVSGGLTDTQYF. The CDR3, as DNA: TGTGCCACCAGTAGTGTTAGCGGGGGCCTCACAGATACGCAGTATTTT.

This rearrangement joins TRBV3-1 (or the pseudogene TRBV3-2) to TRBJ1-1; D is ambiguous. From germline, CDR1 is LGHDT and CDR2 YNNKEL (reference sequence). The germline V and J ends were trimmed by 0 bases and 8 bases, with 10 bases remaining between them. This CDR3 spans 13 amino acids. CDR3 bases: TGTGCCAGCAGCCAAGATCTGTTGTCGGAAGCTTTCTTT. Translation: CASSQDLLSEAFF.

This sequence joins TRBV9 and TRBJ1-5, with D perhaps TRBD1 (5 bases). V shed 5 bases and J shed 1 base, with 13 bases lying between them. Germline CDR1 and CDR2: SGDLS and YYNGEE. The CDR3 has 15 residues. CDR3 residues: CASSPGGGSNQPQHF. The CDR3 nucleotides are TGTGCCAGCAGTCCCGGGGGGGGAAGCAATCAGCCCCAGCATTTT.

This sequence joins TRBV3-1 (or the pseudogene TRBV3-2) and TRBJ1-6, with D possibly TRBD1 on 5 matching bases. V was pared by 6 bases and J by 12 bases, with 12 bases between. CDR1 and CDR2 from the germline V gene are LGHDT and YNNKEL (reference sequence). The CDR3 consists of 12 residues. The DNA of the CDR3 is TGTGCCAGCAGTCACCAGGGTGAACCCCTCCACTTT. Translating gives CASSHQGEPLHF.

J is TRBJ1-1 and V is TRBV7-9, with a possible D match to TRBD1 (6 bases). V was shortened by 5 bases and J by 5 bases, with 15 bases between the two germline ends. The CDR3 runs 14 residues. Germline V gives CDR1 SEHNR, CDR2 FQNEAQ (reference sequence). CDR3 sequence reads: CASSLGGRGTEAFF. The CDR3 DNA follows: TGTGCCAGCAGCCTAGGGGGTCGGGGGACTGAAGCTTTCTTT.

V usage is TRBV7-9 and J usage is TRBJ2-7; TRBD2 might be the D (6 bases). Germline V CDR1 and CDR2: SEHNR, FQNEAQ (reference sequence). Trimming took off 0 bases at V and 2 bases at J, with 14 bases between the two ends. The CDR3 contains 16 residues. CDR3 nucleotide sequence: TGTGCCAGCAGCTTAGCTGGCGGGGATAAACCCTACGAGCAGTACTTC. The encoded protein is CASSLAGGDKPYEQYF.

The chain employs TRBV6-5 and TRBJ2-1; tentative D call: TRBD1 (5 bases). This CDR3 is built from 16 residues. V was cut by 0 bases and J by 2 bases, with 11 bases left in between. The germline V gene encodes CDR1 MNHEY and CDR2 SVGAGI. For the CDR3, the DNA is TGTGCCAGCAGTTACTCGAAGGGGCACCCCTACAATGAGCAGTTCTTC. Translation: CASSYSKGHPYNEQFF.

The genes are TRBV15 and TRBJ1-5, with D unclear. V lost 0 bases and J 5 bases, leaving 8 bases between the germline ends. The CDR3 length is 14 residues. Germline lookup yields CDR1 LNHNV and CDR2 YYDKDF (reference sequence). The CDR3 is CATSRDTGYQPQHF. The CDR3 DNA sequence: TGTGCCACCAGCAGAGATACGGGGTATCAGCCCCAGCATTTT.

A single count supports this clone. The chain joins TRBV30 to TRBJ2-3, with unresolved D. Between the trimmed V and J ends, which lost 2 bases and 6 bases, there was a span of 6 bases. The CDR3 runs 11 residues. Looked up from germline, CDR1 is GTSNPN and CDR2 is SVGIG (reference sequence). In DNA form, the CDR3 reads TGTGCCTGGAGTATCGCGGATACGCAGTATTTT. Amino acids: CAWSIADTQYF.

The chain is built from TRBV5-1 and TRBJ1-3; maybe TRBD1 (6 bases). Germline V gene data show CDR1 as SGHRS and CDR2 as YFSETQ. CDR3 size: 17 residues. Trimming shortened V by 0 bases and J by 1 base, and 14 bases separated the two germline ends. The CDR3 DNA reads TGCGCCAGCAGCTTGGAATTCAGGGGTGGGTCTGGAAACACCATATATTTT. Translation: CASSLEFRGGSGNTIYF.

This chain connects TRBV19 to TRBJ2-1; no reliable D call. The CDR3 spans 11 residues. Germline CDR1 is LNHDA and CDR2 is SQIVND (reference sequence). V dropped 4 bases and J dropped 12 bases, with 10 bases sitting between them. The CDR3 sequence is CASSTWAGQFF. As DNA, the CDR3 is TGTGCCAGTAGTACTTGGGCCGGGCAGTTCTTC. Complete variable domain (other parts from reference TRBV19 and TRBJ2-1): DGGITQSPKYLFRKEGQNVTLSCEQNLNHDAMYWYRQDPGQGLRLIYYSQIVNDFQKGDIAEGYSVSREKKESFPLTVTSAQKNPTAFYLCASSTWAGQFFGPGTRLTVL.

V usage is TRBV20-1 and J usage is TRBJ2-7; maybe TRBD2 (5 bases). Germline CDR1 reads DFQATT; CDR2 reads SNEGSKA (reference sequence). Trimming took 3 bases from V and 3 from J, leaving 9 bases between them. There are 12 residues in the CDR3. The CDR3 region is CSASSGVYEQYF. CDR3 DNA: TGCAGTGCTAGTTCCGGGGTCTACGAGCAGTACTTC.

This clone showed up just once. For the CDR3, the DNA is TGCGCCAGCAGCCGTGACAGGGGGCGAAATTCACCCCTCCACTTT. It yields the protein CASSRDRGRNSPLHF. The chain joins TRBV5-1 to TRBJ1-6, with 10 bases that match TRBD1. In germline, CDR1 is SGHRS, CDR2 YFSETQ. The J segment lost 7 bases and the V segment lost 4 bases, leaving 5 bases of the junction unmatched. This CDR3 has 15 amino acids.

V is TRBV6-4 and J is TRBJ2-7; tentative D call: TRBD1 (5 bases). This CDR3 region has 11 residues. Germline V gene lookup returns CDR1 MRHNA and CDR2 SNTAGT. Between the trimmed V and J ends, which lost 8 bases and 10 bases, there was a span of 15 bases. The DNA of the CDR3 is TGTGCCAGCCCGCATACCAGGGTACAGTACTTC. This encodes CASPHTRVQYF.

The V call is TRBV28, the J call TRBJ1-5; D possibly corresponds to TRBD1 (6 bases). Per the germline V gene, CDR1 is MDHEN and CDR2 is SYDVKM. V lost 3 bases, J lost 1 base, and 10 bases lay in between. This CDR3 spans 15 amino acids. DNA for the CDR3: TGTGCCAGCAGTTTGGGGGGGCAGAGCAATCAGCCCCAGCATTTT. It translates to CASSLGGQSNQPQHF.

The V gene is TRBV29-1, the J gene TRBJ2-7, with D tentatively TRBD2 (6 bases). This CDR3 has 11 amino acids. Trimming pared 3 bases from V and 5 bases from J, leaving 8 bases between. Looked up from germline, CDR1 is SQVTM and CDR2 is ANQGSEA. As DNA, the CDR3 is TGCAGCGTTGAGGGGGGTAACGAGCAGTACTTC. This translates into CSVEGGNEQYF.

The J gene is TRBJ2-1, the V gene TRBV3-1 (or the pseudogene TRBV3-2); 9 positions agree with TRBD1. Germline V gene data show CDR1 as LGHDT and CDR2 as YNNKEL (reference sequence). CDR3 length: 17 residues. V shed 1 base and J 6 bases; nucleotides not matched to a gene: 10. Here the CDR3 DNA reads TGTGCCAGCAGCCAAGGTATCGGAGACAGGGGGAGCAATGAGCAGTTCTTC. Its translation is CASSQGIGDRGSNEQFF.

V usage is TRBV10-3 and J usage is TRBJ1-1; D may be TRBD1 (5 bases). V was clipped by 2 bases and J by 1 base, with 5 bases between them. CDR3 length: 13 residues. CDR1 and CDR2 from the germline V gene are ENHRY and SYGVKD. CDR3 nucleotides: TGTGCCATCAGTGAGACAGGGAACACTGAAGCTTTCTTT. The encoded protein is CAISETGNTEAFF.